The 12 T cell receptor beta chains given below trace back to one sample, sequenced in a study of neurological immune-mediated disorders. TCRdb reanalysed the 5' RACE reads using MiXCR and keeps one entry per CDR3 protein. The sample comprises some 60,000 distinct CDR3 sequences, 9.7% of which are singletons, and around an eighth rests with the top ten. Indicated time point: longitudinal time-point 2. The sample comprised PBMCs. The receptors here all came from a man under 40 in good health.

In this sample, this clonotype turned up many times. The gene calls are TRBV28 and TRBJ2-1, with TRBD2 matching 7 bases. After removal of 0 bases from V and 2 bases from J, the junction contained 10 bases not matched to a gene. Germline lookup yields CDR1 MDHEN and CDR2 SYDVKM. CDR3 length equals 18 residues. The DNA of the CDR3 is TGTGCCAGCAGTTTATGGGGGGGGAGGGCGGGTCCCTACAATGAGCAGTTCTTC. Residues: CASSLWGGRAGPYNEQFF.

Only a few counts were recorded for this clonotype. The junction departs from germline at one end; a sequencing error may be responsible. The CDR3 protein is CSARGSGGLGSPLHF. In DNA, the CDR3 is TGCAGCGCTAGGGGGTCTGGGGGCCTAGGTTCACCCCTCCACTTT. This chain joins TRBV20-1 and TRBJ1-6; tentatively, D is TRBD1 (6 bases). Germline CDR1 is DFQATT and CDR2 is SNEGSKA (reference sequence). The CDR3 is 15 amino acids.

This clonotype has at least ten counts. This sequence joins TRBV7-2 and TRBJ1-2; tentatively, D is TRBD1 (5 bases). CDR3 length: 14 residues. Germline CDR1 reads SGHTA; CDR2 reads FQGNSA. Trimming took 5 bases from V and 5 from J, leaving 15 bases between them. The DNA of the CDR3 is TGTGCCAGCAGCCTGGATTGGGGGGATTATGGCTACACCTTC. Its translation is CASSLDWGDYGYTF.

Ten or more counts support this clonotype. The CDR3 bases are TGCGCCAGCAGCGTGGGCGGGGGGACCTACAATGAGCAGTTCTTC. Encoded protein: CASSVGGGTYNEQFF. This rearrangement joins TRBV5-1 to TRBJ2-1, with 8 nucleotides matching TRBD2. This CDR3 has 15 residues. Looked up from germline, CDR1 is SGHRS and CDR2 is YFSETQ. V shed 4 bases, J shed 2 bases, and the junction held 5 bases outside the gene matches.

The chain combines TRBV11-2 with TRBJ2-7; D unresolved. Between the trimmed V and J ends, which lost 2 bases and 2 bases, there was a span of 10 bases. This CDR3 has 14 residues. The germline gives CDR1 SGHAT, CDR2 FQNNGV. The CDR3 loop is CASSLNESPYEQYF. The DNA for the CDR3 is TGTGCCAGCAGCTTAAATGAATCTCCCTACGAGCAGTACTTC.

This clonotype has ten or more counts. The chain recombines TRBV29-1 with TRBJ2-7; the D is unclear. Trimming took 5 bases from V and 7 from J, leaving 15 bases between them. The CDR3 is 12 residues long. CDR1 and CDR2 from the germline V gene are SQVTM and ANQGSEA. CDR3 bases: TGCAGCGTTCTGGGTTTTGTGAAAGAGCAGTACTTC. This codes for CSVLGFVKEQYF.

There are many counts of this clonotype. This chain uses TRBV7-2 with TRBJ2-1; 9 bases agree with TRBD2. The J segment lost 9 bases and the V segment lost 3 bases, leaving 15 bases of the junction unmatched. The CDR3 runs to 17 residues. The germline V gene has CDR1 SGHTA and CDR2 FQGNSA. The DNA for the CDR3 is TGTGCCAGCAGCTTGGTTTCCACGCCGGGACTAGCATCTGAGCAGTTCTTC. Amino acids: CASSLVSTPGLASEQFF.

This clonotype was recorded at least ten times. The J gene is TRBJ1-4, the V gene TRBV5-1, with D unresolved. This CDR3 region has 14 residues. The ends were cut back, 0 bases at V and 7 bases at J, with 10 bases in the middle. Germline loops: CDR1 SGHRS, CDR2 YFSETQ. CDR3 DNA sequence: TGCGCCAGCAGCTTGGGAGGGCTTAGTGAAAAACTGTTTTTT. Residues: CASSLGGLSEKLFF.

The chain couples TRBV3-1 to TRBJ2-7; 8 nucleotides agree with TRBD1. After removal of 4 bases from V and 5 bases from J, the junction contained 10 bases not matched to a gene. Germline loops: CDR1 LGHDT, CDR2 YNNKEL (reference sequence). CDR3 length: 15 amino acids. The CDR3 reads CASSPGQDRIHEQYF. CDR3 nucleotide sequence: TGTGCCAGCAGCCCGGGACAGGACCGGATCCACGAGCAGTACTTC.

In this sample, this clonotype turned up many times. The chain links TRBV3-1 to TRBJ1-4; D is perhaps TRBD1 (6 bases). The ends were cut back, 3 bases at V and 0 bases at J, with 14 bases in the middle. Germline V gene lookup returns CDR1 LGHDT and CDR2 YNNKEL (reference sequence). The CDR3 covers 17 residues. The DNA of the CDR3 is TGTGCCAGCAGCCAGATGGGGACAACAGCAACTAATGAAAAACTGTTTTTT. This gives the protein CASSQMGTTATNEKLFF.

This clonotype was detected many times. The CDR3 DNA follows: TGCGCCAGCAGTGAGTCCCTCGGGACAGATACGCAGTATTTT. As protein: CASSESLGTDTQYF. The chain uses TRBV10-1 and TRBJ2-3; D not resolved. The CDR3 spans 14 residues. Deletions cut 0 bases from V and 3 bases from J, with 7 bases between. Germline V gives CDR1 WNHNN, CDR2 SYGVQD (reference sequence).

This clonotype was observed many times. J is TRBJ2-2 and V is TRBV18; D gene unclear. There are 12 residues in the CDR3. CDR1 and CDR2 from the germline V gene are KGHSH and LQKENI. Trimming took off 2 bases at V and 3 bases at J, with 1 base between the two ends. The CDR3 DNA reads as TGTGCCAGCTCACCATACACCGGGGAGCTGTTTTTT. This translates into CASSPYTGELFF.